This T cell receptor beta chain is from a study of blood T cell repertoires in COVID-19. In the original workflow: Using reference gene primer amplification, nucleated cell counts were estimated. Repertoires were generated with immunoSEQ multiplex PCR, while TCRdb's copy carries only in-frame clones and drops some. V and J calls and clone size are those listed in that table; D and trimming were worked out from the DNA. The table shows fewer than 200,000 clones, with roughly 81% occurring only once. Germline loops: CDR1 SGHVS, CDR2 FNYEAQ. The CDR3 consists of 18 residues. V dropped 4 bases and J dropped 5 bases, with 23 bases sitting between them.

Sample: peripheral blood. The sequence derives from a man aged 35-49 years who had recovered from COVID-19. The chain links TRBV7-6 to TRBJ2-2; tentatively, D is TRBD1 (6 bases). DNA for the CDR3: TGTGCCAGCAGCTCCGAGCTACAGGGTAGTAGTCCAACCGGGGAGCTGTTTTTT. Residues: CASSSELQGSSPTGELFF.